This TCR beta chain was identified in a study of blood T cells in healthy people across ages. Study-wide results and limits: There were more naive CD4+ cells and higher diversity in long-lived donors than in aged donors.

For every donor, a draw yielded 8.5 to 10 milliliters of peripheral blood. Isolated PBMCs totaled at least 6.5 million in each sample. In the case of this clonotype: Its target is not known.

Per the germline V gene, CDR1 is MNHEY and CDR2 is SMNVEV (reference sequence). With 6 bases clipped from V and 4 bases from J, the junction kept 9 bases outside the gene matches. This CDR3 spans 15 amino acids. PCR was performed a second time for roughly 7 to 12 cycles using a sample-barcoded 5' primer and a J-beta primer mix. TCRdb reprocessed the 5' RACE reads with MiXCR, giving one entry per CDR3 protein. In the table there are 1.5 million to 2 million distinct CDR3 sequences, about 31% of which are singletons. The sequence was collected from a woman between 25 and 40 years old in good health. The J gene is TRBJ2-7, the V gene TRBV27, with 10 bases fitting TRBD2. Input material: blood. The CDR3 sequence is CASSKAGGRGYEQYF. DNA for the CDR3: TGTGCCAGCAGCAAAGCGGGGGGGCGGGGATACGAGCAGTACTTC.